This T cell receptor beta chain was sequenced for a study of blood T cell repertoires in COVID-19. On the study more broadly: Acute and convalescent COVID-19 samples came from the United States, Italy and Spain. T cells, B-cell-depleted T cells, or PBMCs supplied cDNA or gDNA.

In the original processing: Estimation of nucleated cell counts relied on the amplification of reference gene primers. Sequencing was performed with immunoSEQ multiplex PCR; in TCRdb, only in-frame clones are kept and a portion is missing. The DNA was the basis for D and trimming; V, J and clone size are from that table. The data contain about 240,000 clones, about 83% of them singletons. This clone was seen a few times. V lost 8 bases and J 0 bases, leaving 11 bases between the germline ends. The CDR3 loop spans 15 amino acids. The germline gives CDR1 SNHLY, CDR2 FYNNEI. This receptor was identified in a human donor in a cohort sampled during active COVID-19. The V gene is TRBV2, the J gene TRBJ1-6; D is unresolved. Material for sequencing was peripheral blood. This CDR3 reads CASLLPNSYNSPLHF. The CDR3 DNA reads as TGTGCCAGCCTTCTACCGAACTCCTATAATTCACCCCTCCACTTT.